This T cell receptor (beta chain) appears in the sequencing data of a study of cytomegalovirus exposure and HLA in healthy donors. General study points: Cytomegalovirus-associated TCR beta chains were listed, numbering roughly 150. Presence/absence results assume similar sequencing depth per donor, which may not hold. In a later analysis, TCR association rates varied by HLA locus: DRB1 most, HLA-C fewest. A later analysis linked a missense variant in DCLRE1C to the trimming of TCR beta V and J genes.

With 60 Vbeta and 13 Jbeta primers, the PCR was carried out. Generated by immunoSEQ multiplex PCR, the TCRdb table keeps only in-frame clones and is missing some. The sample lists 120,000 to 150,000 clones; 70% to 80% were seen once. V lost 4 bases and J lost 4, with 8 bases in between. The CDR3 totals 13 residues. Germline-derived CDR1 and CDR2 are MGHDK and SYGVNS. Comment on this clone: The antigen is undetermined.

The sequence came from a female donor in good health and CMV-seronegative. The chain carries TRBV25-1 and TRBJ2-1; TRBD1 is a possible D gene (5 bases). Sample: PBMCs. Here the CDR3 DNA reads TGTGCCAGCAGTGTGGCAGGGTACAATGAGCAGTTCTTC. It translates to CASSVAGYNEQFF. The full variable domain, completed using reference TRBV25-1 and TRBJ2-1, is EADIYQTPRYLVIGTGKKITLECSQTMGHDKMYWYQQDPGMELHLIHYSYGVNSTEKGDLSSESTVSRIRTEHFPLTLESARPSHTSQYLCASSVAGYNEQFFGPGTRLTVL.